This is a list of T cell receptor beta chains from one sample in a study of T cell changes during pregnancy in multiple sclerosis. Sequencing used immunoSEQ multiplex PCR; TCRdb keeps in-frame clones, though not all of them. The repertoire holds fewer than 90,000 clones, with around 94% as singletons. The specimen was peripheral blood, collected after pregnancy. The receptor source for this set is a female donor in good health, enrolled as a control in a pregnancy study. The CDR3 runs from the conserved cysteine through the conserved F or W. D genes are given only for firm matches. Rows give clone size only sometimes, using once, few, many, or a class for an expanded clone.

TRBV15	-	TRBJ2-1	-	CATRENGGSYNEQFF	TGTGCCACCAGAGAAAATGGGGGGTCCTACAATGAGCAGTTCTTC
TRBV10-1	TRBD1	TRBJ1-2	-	CASSERQGGIFDYGYTF	TGCGCCAGCAGTGAGCGGCAGGGGGGAATATTTGACTATGGCTACACCTTC
TRBV5-1	TRBD2	TRBJ2-7	-	CASSPTSGRAGEQYF	TGCGCCAGCAGCCCCACTAGCGGGAGGGCCGGCGAGCAGTACTTC
TRBV2	-	TRBJ2-3	-	CASTGRRTDTQYF	TGTGCCAGCACCGGGAGACGCACAGATACGCAGTATTTT
TRBV4-1	TRBD2	TRBJ2-1	-	CASSQTSGSHNEQFF	TGCGCCAGCAGCCAGACCAGCGGGAGCCACAATGAGCAGTTCTTC
TRBV27	TRBD1	TRBJ1-5	-	CASSLSGTGKGNQPQHF	TGTGCCAGCAGTTTATCCGGGACAGGGAAGGGCAATCAGCCCCAGCATTTT
TRBV5-1	-	TRBJ2-1	once	CASSTGEVGGTTGNEQFF	TGCGCCAGCAGCACGGGGGAGGTTGGGGGGACGACCGGCAATGAGCAGTTCTTC
TRBV5-1	TRBD1	TRBJ1-5	-	CASSLGSGQSNQPQHF	TGCGCCAGCAGCTTGGGTTCGGGACAGAGCAATCAGCCCCAGCATTTT
TRBV9	TRBD2	TRBJ2-2	-	CASSAAGGTGELFF	TGTGCCAGCAGCGCGGCGGGAGGTACCGGGGAGCTGTTTTTT
TRBV15	TRBD2	TRBJ2-5	-	CATSRGTSEETQYF	TGTGCCACCAGCAGAGGGACTAGCGAGGAGACCCAGTACTTC
TRBV5-4	TRBD1	TRBJ2-2	-	CASSSGQGRNTGELFF	TGTGCCAGCAGCTCCGGACAGGGAAGGAACACCGGGGAGCTGTTTTTT
TRBV7-2	TRBD1	TRBJ1-2	-	CASSLRQGQPRDYTF	TGTGCCAGCAGCCTTCGACAGGGGCAACCCCGGGACTACACCTTC
TRBV19	TRBD2	TRBJ2-1	-	CATAPSGGTYNEQFF	TGTGCCACTGCCCCTAGCGGGGGGACCTACAATGAGCAGTTCTTC
TRBV6-1	-	TRBJ2-2	-	CASTLGSGELFF	TGTGCCAGTACCCTAGGTTCCGGGGAGCTGTTTTTT
TRBV10-3	TRBD1	TRBJ2-1	-	CAITGTAHNEQFF	TGTGCCATCACCGGGACAGCCCACAATGAGCAGTTCTTC
TRBV9	-	TRBJ1-3	-	CASTPSGRSNYGNTIYF	TGTGCCAGCACTCCATCTGGCAGATCGAACTACGGAAACACCATATATTTT
TRBV5-4	TRBD1	TRBJ1-1	-	CASSQDRAYEAFF	TGTGCCAGCAGCCAGGACAGGGCCTATGAAGCTTTCTTT
TRBV19	TRBD1	TRBJ1-2	once	CASIPRGQGAYGYTF	TGTGCCAGTATCCCCCGGGGACAGGGGGCCTACGGCTACACCTTC
TRBV5-1	-	TRBJ2-7	-	CASSPSEAGPYEQYF	TGCGCCAGCAGCCCCTCGGAAGCGGGCCCCTACGAGCAGTACTTC
TRBV25-1	-	TRBJ2-5	-	CASSDFSTVQETQYF	TGTGCCAGCAGTGACTTCTCGACAGTCCAAGAGACCCAGTACTTC
TRBV28	TRBD1	TRBJ1-1	-	CASSPRGQMNTEAFF	TGTGCCAGCAGTCCCCGGGGACAGATGAACACTGAAGCTTTCTTT
TRBV4-1	TRBD1	TRBJ2-5	-	CASSQPRDRVKGEETQYF	TGCGCCAGCAGCCAACCCCGGGACAGGGTAAAAGGGGAAGAGACCCAGTACTTC
TRBV6-5	-	TRBJ2-1	-	CASSYLRRGLYNEQFF	TGTGCCAGCAGTTACTTACGCAGGGGCCTCTACAATGAGCAGTTCTTC
TRBV4-1	TRBD2	TRBJ2-7	-	CASSQVAGAWQEQYF	TGCGCCAGCAGCCAAGTGGCGGGAGCCTGGCAGGAGCAGTACTTC
TRBV7-9	-	TRBJ2-7	-	CASSLEQVHHEQYF	TGTGCCAGCAGCTTAGAACAGGTGCATCACGAGCAGTACTTC
TRBV6-5	-	TRBJ2-1	-	CASRTVGLHEQFF	TGTGCCAGCAGGACGGTGGGCTTGCATGAGCAGTTCTTC
TRBV11-2	TRBD1	TRBJ1-2	few	CASSHRDRHYGYTF	TGTGCCAGCAGCCACCGGGACAGGCACTATGGCTACACCTTC
TRBV7-2	TRBD2	TRBJ2-1	-	CASSLSSSGNEQFF	TGTGCCAGCAGCTTAAGTTCTAGCGGGAATGAGCAGTTCTTC
TRBV28	-	TRBJ2-7	-	CASSHERQGGEQYF	TGTGCCAGCAGTCACGAGAGACAGGGAGGCGAGCAGTACTTC
TRBV28	-	TRBJ2-7	once	CASSLALAYEQYF	TGTGCCAGCAGTTTGGCGCTAGCCTACGAGCAGTACTTC
TRBV5-1	TRBD1	TRBJ1-2	-	CASSLSRDRVSETF	TGCGCCAGCAGCTTGTCCCGGGACAGGGTATCGGAAACCTTC
TRBV7-6	-	TRBJ2-1	-	CASSLSRGSGDEQFF	TGTGCCAGCAGCTTAAGTAGGGGGTCGGGCGATGAGCAGTTCTTC
TRBV27	TRBD1	TRBJ2-5	-	CASSGRDRGRETQYF	TGTGCCAGCAGTGGCCGGGACAGGGGGAGGGAGACCCAGTACTTC
TRBV27	TRBD2	TRBJ2-7	once	CASSFGGRYEQYF	TGTGCCAGCAGTTTTGGCGGGAGGTACGAGCAGTACTTC
TRBV29-1	TRBD1	TRBJ2-3	-	CSVENTGTGGTDTQYF	TGCAGCGTGGAAAACACCGGGACAGGGGGCACAGATACGCAGTATTTT
TRBV2	-	TRBJ2-5	-	CASRRDRGADPSGTQYF	TGTGCCAGCAGACGAGACCGGGGGGCAGATCCGTCGGGGACCCAGTACTTC
TRBV25-1	TRBD1	TRBJ2-7	-	CASSQGRDRSSYEQYF	TGTGCCAGCAGTCAAGGCCGGGACAGGAGCTCCTACGAGCAGTACTTC
TRBV5-1	TRBD2	TRBJ2-3	-	CASTVHSAGEASDTQYF	TGCGCCAGCACCGTTCATAGTGCGGGAGAAGCCTCAGATACGCAGTATTTT
TRBV6-1	-	TRBJ1-5	once	CASLISEDSNQPQHF	TGTGCCAGCTTGATCAGTGAGGATAGCAATCAGCCCCAGCATTTT
TRBV18	-	TRBJ2-5	-	CASSRAQETQYF	TGTGCCAGCTCACGCGCCCAAGAGACCCAGTACTTC
TRBV18	-	TRBJ2-7	-	CASSPREERSSYEQYF	TGTGCCAGCTCACCGAGGGAGGAGAGGAGCTCCTACGAGCAGTACTTC
TRBV2	-	TRBJ1-1	-	CASSGVPGTMNTEAFF	TGTGCCAGCAGTGGGGTACCGGGGACAATGAACACTGAAGCTTTCTTT
TRBV5-1	-	TRBJ1-2	-	CASSYPGERGSDTF	TGCGCCAGCAGCTATCCAGGGGAGAGGGGTTCCGACACCTTC
TRBV5-1	TRBD1	TRBJ2-7	-	CASSNDRASYEQYF	TGCGCCAGCAGCAACGACAGGGCAAGCTACGAGCAGTACTTC
TRBV5-1	-	TRBJ2-3	-	CASRRDSTDTQYF	TGCGCCAGCAGGAGGGATAGCACAGATACGCAGTATTTT
TRBV10-3	TRBD2	TRBJ2-2	-	CASLGRAAGELFF	TGTGCCAGCCTTGGGAGGGCGGCCGGGGAGCTGTTTTTT
TRBV6-5	-	TRBJ1-1	-	CASSYEAAEAFF	TGTGCCAGCAGTTACGAGGCGGCCGAAGCTTTCTTT
TRBV7-2	TRBD2	TRBJ2-2	-	CASRTSTLSGELFF	TGTGCCAGCCGGACTAGTACGTTATCGGGGGAGCTGTTTTTT
TRBV13	TRBD1	TRBJ1-1	-	CASSFTGGGRDTEAFF	TGTGCCAGCAGCTTTACAGGGGGGGGTAGAGACACTGAAGCTTTCTTT
TRBV27	TRBD2	TRBJ2-7	once	CASSLYGTSGFTDEQYF	TGTGCCAGCAGTTTATATGGGACTAGCGGGTTTACCGACGAGCAGTACTTC
TRBV13	-	TRBJ2-4	-	CASSFGGYVGPGNIQYF	TGTGCCAGCAGCTTCGGGGGTTATGTAGGACCGGGGAACATTCAGTACTTC
TRBV4-1	-	TRBJ2-7	-	CASSQRGVNYEQYF	TGCGCCAGCAGCCAACGCGGGGTCAACTACGAGCAGTACTTC
TRBV6-6	-	TRBJ2-3	-	CASTSGMVGSDTQYF	TGTGCCAGCACGTCCGGGATGGTAGGCTCAGATACGCAGTATTTT
TRBV28	-	TRBJ1-1	-	CASIGVERAFF	TGTGCCAGCATCGGAGTGGAACGGGCTTTCTTT
TRBV21-1	-	TRBJ1-1	few	CASSKARGGERDTEAFF	TGTGCCAGCAGCAAAGCGAGAGGGGGTGAGAGGGACACTGAAGCTTTCTTT